This T cell receptor beta chain was sequenced in a study of blood T cell repertoires in COVID-19. About the research overall: COVID-19 samples from acute and convalescent phases originated in the United States, Italy and Spain. PBMCs, B-cell-depleted T cells, or T cells provided the cDNA or gDNA that made up the material.

In the original analysis: By means of reference gene primer amplification, nucleated cell counts were estimated. Method: immunoSEQ multiplex PCR; TCRdb's copy keeps in-frame clones and lacks some. The V and J calls and clone size come from that table; D and trimming were worked out from the DNA. The repertoire consists of about 200,000 clones, with under 90% occurring once and the leading ten covering about 6.5%. V trimming: 5 bases; J trimming: 7 bases; junction bases outside the gene matches: 7. This CDR3 comprises 13 residues. Germline V gives CDR1 LGHDT, CDR2 YNNKEL (reference sequence). The material sequenced was peripheral blood. This rearrangement joins TRBV3-1 (or the pseudogene TRBV3-2) to TRBJ2-5; 7 bases are shared with TRBD1. The sequence was collected from a man in his 60s who had recovered from COVID-19. CDR3 sequence reads: CASSRGPPGTQYF. The CDR3 nucleotides are TGTGCCAGCAGCAGGGGGCCGCCAGGGACCCAGTACTTC.